This is a list of T cell receptor beta chains from one sample in a study of blood T cell repertoires in COVID-19. The protocol was immunoSEQ multiplex PCR, while the TCRdb copy is restricted to in-frame clones and leaves out a portion. The data hold about 130,000 clones, with around 78% observed a single time. Source material: peripheral blood. These TCRs come from a human donor in a cohort sampled during active COVID-19. The CDR3 runs from the conserved cysteine through the conserved F or W. The D gene is left open where the match is weak. Clone size is shown for a subset of rows, as once, few, many or a class of expanded clone.

D: TRBD1; V: TRBV6-4; J: TRBJ2-7; size: NA; DNA: TGTGCCAGCAAATTAGGACAGGCAAAAAGGGACGAGCAGTACTTC; CDR3: CASKLGQAKRDEQYF
D: TRBD2; V: TRBV27; J: TRBJ2-1; size: NA; DNA: TGTGCCAGCAGTCCGCGGGGGGTGACGGACAATGAGCAGTTCTTC; CDR3: CASSPRGVTDNEQFF
D: NA; V: TRBV7-6; J: TRBJ2-6; size: NA; DNA: TGTGCCAGCAGCTCAGAGGCAGGGGTTGGGGCCAACGTCCTGACTTTC; CDR3: CASSSEAGVGANVLTF
D: TRBD1; V: TRBV2; J: TRBJ1-6; size: NA; DNA: TGTGCCAGCCGAGGGGGCGGTTCACCCCTCCACTTT; CDR3: CASRGGGSPLHF
D: TRBD2; V: TRBV11-2; J: TRBJ2-1; size: NA; DNA: TGTGCCAGCAGCCATGGAGGGGAGGGCCCCTACAATGAGCAGTTCTTC; CDR3: CASSHGGEGPYNEQFF
D: TRBD2; V: TRBV5-6; J: TRBJ2-1; size: NA; DNA: TGTGCCAGCAGCTTGAGTCCGCGGGGGGGTTACAATGAGCAGTTCTTC; CDR3: CASSLSPRGGYNEQFF
D: NA; V: TRBV4-1; J: TRBJ2-2; size: NA; DNA: TGCGCCAGCAGCCAAGACGGCGGGGAGCTGTTTTTT; CDR3: CASSQDGGELFF
D: TRBD2; V: TRBV5-4; J: TRBJ2-2; size: NA; DNA: TGTGCCAGCAGCGAAACTAAGCGGGGGAGCACCGGGGAGCTGTTTTTT; CDR3: CASSETKRGSTGELFF
D: TRBD1; V: TRBV28; J: TRBJ1-1; size: NA; DNA: TGTGCCAGCAGTGTACCCGTCGGACAGGGGAACACTGAAGCTTTCTTT; CDR3: CASSVPVGQGNTEAFF
D: TRBD2; V: TRBV6-4; J: TRBJ2-3; size: once; DNA: TGTGCCAGCAGTGACGGACTAGGAACAGATACGCAGTATTTT; CDR3: CASSDGLGTDTQYF
D: TRBD1; V: TRBV29-1; J: TRBJ1-2; size: NA; DNA: TGCAGCGTTGAAAACCCGGGACAGCCCTATGGCTACACCTTC; CDR3: CSVENPGQPYGYTF
D: NA; V: TRBV6-6; J: TRBJ2-2; size: NA; DNA: TGTGCCAGCAGTCCTATAGAATCCGGGGAGCTGTTTTTT; CDR3: CASSPIESGELFF
D: TRBD1; V: TRBV6-5; J: TRBJ1-6; size: NA; DNA: TGTGCCAGCAGTTACGGGACAGGGGGTTCACCCCTCCACTTT; CDR3: CASSYGTGGSPLHF
D: NA; V: TRBV18; J: TRBJ2-7; size: few; DNA: TGTGCCAGCTCAATAAGGGGGTCCGAGCAGTACTTC; CDR3: CASSIRGSEQYF
D: TRBD1; V: TRBV2; J: TRBJ2-2; size: few; DNA: TGTGCCACCCAGAGGGGGACAGACACCGGGGAGCTGTTTTTT; CDR3: CATQRGTDTGELFF
D: TRBD1; V: TRBV19; J: TRBJ1-1; size: NA; DNA: TGTGCCAGTATTGCCAGGGGGGTAAACACTGAAGCTTTCTTT; CDR3: CASIARGVNTEAFF
D: TRBD1; V: TRBV7-9; J: TRBJ1-1; size: NA; DNA: TGTGCCAGCAGCTTCCCCGGACAGGGCGAAACTGAAGCTTTCTTT; CDR3: CASSFPGQGETEAFF
D: NA; V: TRBV19; J: TRBJ1-4; size: NA; DNA: TGTGCCAGTAGTAACCGACATAGTCCTAATGAAAAACTGTTTTTT; CDR3: CASSNRHSPNEKLFF
D: TRBD1; V: TRBV5-8; J: TRBJ2-7; size: NA; DNA: TGTGCCAGCAGCCCGGGACAGCACTACGAGCAGTACTTC; CDR3: CASSPGQHYEQYF
D: TRBD2; V: TRBV11-2; J: TRBJ2-5; size: once; DNA: TGTGCCAGCTGCCCTCAGCGGGGGGGCTTGGAGACCCAGTACTTC; CDR3: CASCPQRGGLETQYF
D: NA; V: TRBV7-8; J: TRBJ1-2; size: NA; DNA: TGTGCCAGCAGCCCCCTCGCCAGAGACAGGAACGGCTACACCTTC; CDR3: CASSPLARDRNGYTF
D: NA; V: TRBV19; J: TRBJ2-3; size: once; DNA: TGTGCCAGTATCAGGACAAAAGGGGCAGATACGCAGTATTTT; CDR3: CASIRTKGADTQYF
D: NA; V: TRBV7-9; J: TRBJ2-5; size: once; DNA: TGTGCCAGCAGCTTAGCGCTAGGCTTCCAAGAGACCCAGTACTTC; CDR3: CASSLALGFQETQYF
D: TRBD1; V: TRBV29-1; J: TRBJ1-2; size: once; DNA: TGCAGCGTTGAAGGGGGACAGACCCGCCGCTATGGCTACACCTTC; CDR3: CSVEGGQTRRYGYTF
D: TRBD2; V: TRBV5-4; J: TRBJ2-5; size: NA; DNA: TGTGCCAGCACAAGGGCCCAGCTAGCGGGGGGTCCCCAGTACTTC; CDR3: CASTRAQLAGGPQYF
D: NA; V: TRBV2; J: TRBJ1-3; size: NA; DNA: TGTGCCACCCAGCAGGGCAGGGCAAACACCATATATTTT; CDR3: CATQQGRANTIYF
D: NA; V: TRBV3-1/TRBV3-2; J: TRBJ2-7; size: NA; DNA: TGTGCCAGCAGCCAAGATTTAACGCGGTCCTACGAGCAGTACTTC; CDR3: CASSQDLTRSYEQYF
D: TRBD1; V: TRBV4-2; J: TRBJ2-7; size: NA; DNA: TGTGCCAGCAGCCATACCGGGACAGGGAGTGAGGAGCAGTACTTC; CDR3: CASSHTGTGSEEQYF
D: TRBD1; V: TRBV11-3; J: TRBJ2-5; size: NA; DNA: TGTGCCAGCAGCTTGACAGGGGAAACCCAGTACTTC; CDR3: CASSLTGETQYF
D: NA; V: TRBV3-1/TRBV3-2; J: TRBJ2-7; size: NA; DNA: TGTGCCAGCAGCCAAGGGACAGTCTCCTACGAGCAGTACTTC; CDR3: CASSQGTVSYEQYF
D: NA; V: TRBV14; J: TRBJ2-5; size: NA; DNA: TGTGCCAGCAGCCATCTAGTGGAAGAGACCCAGTACTTC; CDR3: CASSHLVEETQYF
D: NA; V: TRBV7-9; J: TRBJ2-6; size: NA; DNA: TGTGCCAGCAGCTCAGGGGAACGGGCCAACGTCCTGACTTTC; CDR3: CASSSGERANVLTF
D: TRBD1; V: TRBV10-2; J: TRBJ1-1; size: once; DNA: TGCGCCAGCAGCGGGACAGGGGGTTCCGATGGGATCACTGAAGCTTTCTTT; CDR3: CASSGTGGSDGITEAFF
D: TRBD2; V: TRBV7-2; J: TRBJ2-5; size: once; DNA: TGTGCCAGCAGCCCAGGGACTAGCGGGGGGGAAGAAACCCAGTACTTC; CDR3: CASSPGTSGGEETQYF
D: NA; V: TRBV14; J: TRBJ1-1; size: NA; DNA: TGTGCCAGCAGCGTACAGGGATACACTGAAGCTTTCTTT; CDR3: CASSVQGYTEAFF